Following are 27 T cell receptor beta chains from one sample sequenced in a study of T cells after yellow fever vaccination. TCRdb redid the calling of the 5' RACE reads with MiXCR, one entry per CDR3 protein. Among some 290,000 distinct CDR3 sequences listed, over 8.5% were seen once. The sample was CD4+ T cells sorted from PBMCs, taken 45 days after the yellow fever booster vaccination. These receptors came from a man between 18 and 35 years old who received the YFV17D yellow fever vaccine.

The table lists this clonotype with a few counts. The chain joins TRBV6-2 or TRBV6-3 to TRBJ2-1; TRBD2 aligns across 14 bases. CDR3 length: 19 amino acids. CDR1 and CDR2 from the germline V gene are MNHEY and SVGEGT. The V segment lost 2 bases and the J segment 6 bases; nucleotides outside the gene matches: 12. This CDR3 reads CASSYPKHRLAGGVNEQFF. CDR3 sequence (DNA): TGTGCCAGCAGTTACCCCAAGCACAGACTAGCGGGGGGGGTCAATGAGCAGTTCTTC.

This clonotype was recorded a few times. The chain combines TRBV6-1 with TRBJ1-2; possibly TRBD1 for D (5 bases). CDR3 length: 16 residues. Trimming shortened V by 2 bases and J by 8 bases, and 21 bases separated the two germline ends. Germline V lookup: CDR1 MNHNS, CDR2 SASEGT. The CDR3 reads CASSEQGVGIDGGYTF. In nucleotides, the CDR3 is TGTGCCAGCAGTGAACAGGGAGTGGGGATAGACGGAGGCTACACCTTC.

This clonotype occurred a few times. In DNA, the CDR3 is TGTGCCACCATCTTGGAGGGACAGGGTCATGGCTACACCTTC. This gives the protein CATILEGQGHGYTF. The chain combines TRBV24-1 with TRBJ1-2, with 9 positions matching TRBD1. The CDR3 is 14 amino acids. The germline CDR1 and CDR2 sequences are KGHDR and SFDVKD. V was pared by 8 bases and J by 6 bases, with 9 bases of the junction left unmatched.

The gene calls are TRBV10-3 and TRBJ2-1, with a weak D call TRBD1 (5 bases). Trimming removed 8 bases at V and 2 bases at J, with 10 bases between. The CDR3 is 13 residues long. The V gene's germline CDR1 is ENHRY and CDR2 SYGVKD. The CDR3 region is CAISATAYNEQFF. CDR3 DNA sequence: TGTGCCATCTCAGCGACAGCCTACAATGAGCAGTTCTTC.

The sample holds many counts of this clonotype. This sequence joins TRBV7-2 and TRBJ1-2, with D possibly matching TRBD1 (5 bases). Germline V CDR1 and CDR2: SGHTA, FQGNSA. Trimming took 3 bases from V and 8 from J, leaving 16 bases between them. This CDR3 has 14 residues. The CDR3 region has the DNA TGTGCCAGCAGCTTGGGGGAGATGTTAGGGGGCTACACCTTC. Protein product: CASSLGEMLGGYTF.

This clonotype was observed a single time. The chain has TRBV7-6 and TRBJ2-1, with TRBD1 as a possible D gene (5 bases). This CDR3 is 14 amino acids long. Deletions cut 4 bases from V and 4 bases from J, with 11 bases between. Germline CDR1 SGHVS, CDR2 FNYEAQ. The DNA for the CDR3 is TGTGCCAGCAGCTCCCGACAGAAATACAATGAGCAGTTCTTC. It specifies CASSSRQKYNEQFF.

This clonotype has only a few counts. The chain links TRBV7-2 to TRBJ2-1; possible D gene TRBD2, 5 bases. CDR1 SGHTA and CDR2 FQGNSA come from the germline V gene. V lost 1 base to trimming and J lost 2 bases, with 9 bases between them. This CDR3 has 15 residues. The CDR3 region is CASSLDAGTYNEQFF. The CDR3 bases are TGTGCCAGCAGCTTAGACGCGGGTACCTACAATGAGCAGTTCTTC.

This clonotype was seen a handful of times. The rearrangement links TRBV19 to TRBJ2-3; 14 nucleotides align to TRBD2. The CDR3 has 17 residues. Germline V gene sequence: CDR1 LNHDA, CDR2 SQIVND (reference sequence). V shed 4 bases and J 1 base; nucleotides not matched to a gene: 4. The CDR3 DNA follows: TGTGCCAGTAGTAGACTAGCGGGGGGGCGAGGCACAGATACGCAGTATTTT. Its protein is CASSRLAGGRGTDTQYF.

This clonotype was counted a few times. The J gene is TRBJ2-1, the V gene TRBV4-3, with 9 bases fitting TRBD2. Germline loops: CDR1 LGHNA, CDR2 YSLEER. The V and J ends lost 1 base and 6 bases, in that order; junction bases with no gene match: 7. This CDR3 is 16 amino acids long. The CDR3 protein is CASSQVRAGGINEQFF. For the CDR3, the DNA is TGCGCCAGCAGCCAAGTTCGAGCGGGGGGAATCAATGAGCAGTTCTTC.

In its sample, this clonotype was seen many times. The chain is built from TRBV20-1 and TRBJ2-3; the match to TRBD2 covers 11 bases. This CDR3 region has 14 residues. Germline trimming cut 3 bases from V and 4 bases from J; bases unmatched to any gene: 3. Germline CDR1 reads DFQATT; CDR2 reads SNEGSKA (reference sequence). The CDR3 loop reads CSASGTSGADTQYF. The DNA for the CDR3 is TGCAGTGCTAGTGGGACTAGCGGTGCAGATACGCAGTATTTT.

This clonotype has just a few counts. This chain links TRBV5-1 with TRBJ2-2; weak D call: TRBD2 (5 bases). V was pared by 0 bases and J by 7 bases, with 13 bases between. The CDR3 spans 15 residues. Germline V lookup: CDR1 SGHRS, CDR2 YFSETQ. CDR3 sequence (DNA): TGCGCCAGCAGCTTGGGCAGAGGGCAGGTCGGGGAGCTGTTTTTT. Its protein is CASSLGRGQVGELFF.

The CDR3 DNA sequence: TGTGCCAGCAGTTTGGGACTAGCGGGGGGGCGTGTTGTCAATGAGCAGTTCTTC. As protein: CASSLGLAGGRVVNEQFF. The chain is built from TRBV27 and TRBJ2-1; 16 bases line up with TRBD2. Germline V gene sequence: CDR1 MNHEY, CDR2 SMNVEV (reference sequence). The length of the CDR3 is 18 residues. The V segment lost 3 bases and the J segment 6 bases; nucleotides outside the gene matches: 8.

The chain is built from TRBV10-3 and TRBJ1-6, with 9 nucleotides matching TRBD1. V was pared by 6 bases and J by 10 bases, with 13 bases of the junction left unmatched. This CDR3 comprises 16 residues. CDR1 ENHRY and CDR2 SYGVKD come from the germline V gene. The CDR3 protein is CAISVFRDRAGSPLHF. The CDR3 DNA reads as TGTGCCATCAGCGTATTCCGGGACAGGGCAGGATCACCCCTCCACTTT.

This chain joins TRBV7-6 and TRBJ2-3, with D possibly being TRBD2 (5 bases). The V end lost 3 bases, the J end lost 8 bases, and 15 bases lay between the germline ends. This CDR3 comprises 14 residues. Looked up from germline, CDR1 is SGHVS and CDR2 is FNYEAQ. Here the CDR3 DNA reads TGTGCCAGCAGCTTTAAGACTAATACGGGTACGCAGTATTTT. Its protein product is CASSFKTNTGTQYF.

This clonotype was seen more than once but under ten times. The chain carries TRBV12-3 or TRBV12-4 and TRBJ1-5, with 10 bases lining up with TRBD1. V gave up 5 bases and J gave up 5 bases; unmatched junction bases: 3. This CDR3 is 14 amino acids long. CDR3 bases: TGTGCCAGCAGTCTGGGACAGGGGCATCAGCCCCAGCATTTT. Residues: CASSLGQGHQPQHF.

This clonotype was found many times. The chain carries TRBV7-6 and TRBJ1-4; the D is unclear. V lost 5 bases and J 0 bases, leaving 13 bases between the germline ends. Germline CDR1 and CDR2: SGHVS and FNYEAQ. This CDR3 is built from 16 residues. DNA of the CDR3: TGTGCCAGCAGCGTACGGACGTCTACAACTAATGAAAAACTGTTTTTT. The encoded protein is CASSVRTSTTNEKLFF.

The genes are TRBV5-1 and TRBJ2-5; D is uncertain. Deletions cut 0 bases from V and 10 bases from J, with 7 bases between. Germline V lookup: CDR1 SGHRS, CDR2 YFSETQ. The CDR3 has 11 residues. In nucleotides, the CDR3 is TGCGCCAGCAGCTTGGAGAGGAACCAGTACTTC. Translation: CASSLERNQYF.

This clonotype has only a few counts. J is TRBJ1-6 and V is TRBV9, with 11 bases lining up with TRBD1. The CDR3 length is 16 residues. The V segment lost 2 bases and the J segment 10 bases; nucleotides outside the gene matches: 8. Germline V gene lookup returns CDR1 SGDLS and CDR2 YYNGEE. DNA of the CDR3: TGTGCCAGCAGCGTTACCGGGACAGGGGGAAGCTCACCCCTCCACTTT. Amino acids: CASSVTGTGGSSPLHF. Full variable domain (missing parts from reference TRBV9 and TRBJ1-6): DSGVTQTPKHLITATGQRVTLRCSPRSGDLSVYWYQQSLDQGLQFLIQYYNGEERAKGNILERFSAQQFPDLHSELNLSSLELGDSALYFCASSVTGTGGSSPLHFGNGTRLTVT.

This clonotype was detected a few times. The chain couples TRBV2 to TRBJ2-1; the match to TRBD1 covers 9 bases. The CDR3 contains 14 residues. Germline V gives CDR1 SNHLY, CDR2 FYNNEI. J lost 7 bases, V lost 5 bases, and 6 bases had no gene match. The CDR3 nucleotides are TGTGCCAGCAGTCCGGGACAGGGACTTAATGAGCAGTTCTTC. Translated, it gives CASSPGQGLNEQFF.

In this sample, this clonotype turned up a few times. CDR3 sequence reads: CASRAPGTRDEQFF. In DNA form, the CDR3 reads TGTGCCAGCAGGGCCCCCGGGACTAGGGATGAGCAGTTCTTC. The chain couples TRBV12-3 or TRBV12-4 to TRBJ2-1; TRBD2 agrees at 8 bases. CDR3 length equals 14 residues. The V gene end was trimmed by 6 bases and the J gene end by 8 bases; junction bases not matched to a gene: 9.

This clonotype was seen a few times. The V and J genes are TRBV6-5 and TRBJ2-1; TRBD2 matches at 13 bases. With 6 bases clipped from V and 7 bases from J, the junction kept 9 bases outside the gene matches. The CDR3 spans 16 residues. Germline assignment: CDR1 MNHEY and CDR2 SVGAGI. The CDR3, as DNA: TGTGCCAGCAGAGCACTAGCGGGGGGGCCCAGAAATGAGCAGTTCTTC. Translating it yields CASRALAGGPRNEQFF.

This clonotype showed up just a few times. The gene calls are TRBV5-1 and TRBJ2-1; weak D call: TRBD2 (7 bases). The CDR3 contains 15 residues. Trimming shortened V by 4 bases and J by 3 bases, and 14 bases separated the two germline ends. CDR1 and CDR2 from the germline V gene are SGHRS and YFSETQ. CDR3 nucleotides: TGCGCCAGCAGCCTCCAAGGGGGGGACTACAATGAGCAGTTCTTC. Translated: CASSLQGGDYNEQFF.

This clonotype was detected only a few times. The chain couples TRBV7-2 to TRBJ1-6; D gene unclear. This CDR3 has 15 residues. The ends were cut back, 5 bases at V and 7 bases at J, with 15 bases in the middle. Germline V gene data show CDR1 as SGHTA and CDR2 as FQGNSA. CDR3 amino acids: CASSAQTVENSPLHF. Written as DNA, the CDR3 is TGTGCCAGCAGCGCGCAGACCGTGGAGAATTCACCCCTCCACTTT.

This clonotype has more than one count but fewer than ten. The V and J genes are TRBV7-9 and TRBJ1-5, with D perhaps TRBD1 (5 bases). With 5 bases removed from V and 0 bases from J, the gap between germline ends came to 14 bases. The germline V gene has CDR1 SEHNR and CDR2 FQNEAQ (reference sequence). This CDR3 has 16 amino acids. The CDR3 nucleotides are TGTGCCAGCAGCCCGGGGGGGAGCTATAGCAATCAGCCCCAGCATTTT. Translation: CASSPGGSYSNQPQHF.

V usage is TRBV7-9 and J usage is TRBJ2-3; no reliable D call. V was clipped by 5 bases and J by 4 bases, with 13 bases between them. Germline CDR1 reads SEHNR; CDR2 reads FQNEAQ (reference sequence). This CDR3 comprises 14 residues. CDR3 DNA: TGTGCCAGCAGCATGAATCAGGCCTCAGATACGCAGTATTTT. Residues: CASSMNQASDTQYF. The whole variable domain, filled in from reference TRBV7-9 and TRBJ2-3, reads DTGVSQNPRHKITKRGQNVTFRCDPISEHNRLYWYRQTLGQGPEFLTYFQNEAQLEKSRLLSDRFSAERPKGSFSTLEIQRTEQGDSAMYLCASSMNQASDTQYFGPGTRLTVL.

This sequence joins TRBV4-1 and TRBJ1-1, with D hard to call. The CDR3 runs to 12 residues. The germline V and J ends were trimmed by 1 base and 7 bases, with 7 bases remaining between them. Germline V gene lookup returns CDR1 MGHRA and CDR2 YSYEKL. The CDR3 bases are TGCGCCAGCAGCCAAGGGACTGGTGAAGCTTTCTTT. The encoded protein is CASSQGTGEAFF.

This clonotype appeared a few times. V gene TRBV7-2 combines with J gene TRBJ2-3, with 11 bases aligning to TRBD2. Trimming at V came to 2 bases and at J to 4 bases, leaving 5 bases not matched to a gene. This CDR3 has 16 amino acids. Germline V gene data show CDR1 as SGHTA and CDR2 as FQGNSA. The CDR3 DNA reads as TGTGCCAGCAGCTTATATCTAGCGGGGGGATCAGATACGCAGTATTTT. Translation: CASSLYLAGGSDTQYF.